The 28 T cell receptor beta chains listed next were all sequenced from one sample in a study of radiotherapy plus CTLA-4 blockade in lung cancer (dated by TCRdb to 2017 to 2018). Libraries were prepared through the immunoSEQ multiplex PCR assay. TCRdb took this table from immuneACCESS and kept in-frame rearrangements with V and J called. Such tables lack part of the clones; where checked against another copy, unresolved V genes explain under half of the gap, and the rest is unexplained. Here the sample has 55,000 to 70,000 clones; roughly 80% occur a single time. Approximately 17% of the sample comes from the top ten. The input for sequencing was peripheral blood, taken from a patient treated with radiotherapy plus ipilimumab. These receptors were collected from a human donor with non-small cell lung cancer who had a complete response to radiotherapy plus ipilimumab.

The rearrangement joins TRBV19 to TRBJ1-2, with 7 nucleotides matching TRBD1. V dropped 4 bases and J dropped 0; count of bases not matched to a gene: 8. CDR3 size: 16 residues. Per germline, CDR1 LNHDA and CDR2 SQIVND (reference sequence). The CDR3 protein is CASSRSGTATNYGYTF. The CDR3 DNA reads TGTGCCAGTAGTAGGTCCGGGACAGCTACTAACTATGGCTACACCTTC.

The genes are TRBV10-3 and TRBJ2-2; 9 bases are shared with TRBD2. The CDR3 runs 15 residues. V shed 4 bases and J 3 bases; nucleotides not matched to a gene: 3. Germline CDR1 ENHRY, CDR2 SYGVKD. The CDR3 protein is CAISGTSEDTGELFF. CDR3 in DNA: TGTGCCATCAGTGGGACTAGCGAGGACACCGGGGAGCTGTTTTTT.

This clone was observed once. This sample includes further DNA sequences coding for the same CDR3. CDR3 sequence (DNA): TGTGCCAGTAGTCCCGGGACACTCTATGGCTACACCTTC. It specifies CASSPGTLYGYTF. This rearrangement joins TRBV19 to TRBJ1-2; D possibly corresponds to TRBD1 (6 bases). Germline CDR1 is LNHDA and CDR2 is SQIVND (reference sequence). With 5 bases removed from V and 4 bases from J, the gap between germline ends came to 11 bases. The CDR3 contains 13 residues.

The chain combines TRBV7-8 with TRBJ2-3; D is perhaps TRBD2 (6 bases). The length of the CDR3 is 20 residues. Trimming removed 4 bases at V and 0 bases at J, with 26 bases between. The V gene's germline CDR1 is SGHVS and CDR2 FQNEAQ. This CDR3 reads CASSSEYRGKLAPSTDTQYF. The CDR3 nucleotides read TGTGCCAGCAGCTCAGAATACCGGGGGAAACTAGCACCTAGCACAGATACGCAGTATTTT.

The chain uses TRBV15 and TRBJ2-7; TRBD2 agrees at 10 bases. The length of the CDR3 is 16 residues. V shed 3 bases, J shed 3 bases, and the junction held 8 bases outside the gene matches. The germline V gene has CDR1 LNHNV and CDR2 YYDKDF (reference sequence). CDR3 residues: CATSRHLAGDYYEQYV. CDR3 bases: TGTGCCACCAGCAGGCACCTAGCGGGAGACTACTACGAGCAGTACGTC.

The V and J genes are TRBV2 and TRBJ1-4, with TRBD1 matching 7 bases. The trim removed 8 bases at V and 7 bases at J, leaving 10 bases unmatched. The CDR3 length is 14 residues. Germline V lookup: CDR1 SNHLY, CDR2 FYNNEI. The chain's CDR3 is CASRQGVKGEKLFF. DNA of the CDR3: TGTGCCAGCCGGCAGGGGGTTAAAGGTGAAAAACTGTTTTTT.

V usage is TRBV15 and J usage is TRBJ2-3; 8 bases agree with TRBD2. The length of the CDR3 is 18 residues. Germline CDR1 and CDR2: LNHNV and YYDKDF (reference sequence). J was trimmed by 2 bases and V by 4 bases; bases with no gene match: 14. The CDR3 nucleotides are TGTGCCACCAGCACTCACCTCGGGGAACTAGCGGACACAGATACGCAGTATTTT. It specifies CATSTHLGELADTDTQYF.

V usage is TRBV5-1 and J usage is TRBJ2-7; 10 bases match TRBD2. The V segment lost 0 bases and the J segment 4 bases; nucleotides outside the gene matches: 1. In germline, CDR1 is SGHRS, CDR2 YFSETQ. This CDR3 comprises 14 residues. The CDR3 here is CASSLGTSGYEQYF. The DNA for the CDR3 is TGCGCCAGCAGCTTGGGGACTAGCGGATACGAGCAGTACTTC.

The chain links TRBV5-6 to TRBJ2-7; D is unclear. V lost 4 bases, J lost 6 bases, and 11 bases lay in between. Per germline, CDR1 SGHDT and CDR2 YYEEEE. There are 12 residues in the CDR3. The CDR3 DNA reads as TGTGCCAGCAGCCTGGATATCGGCGAGCAGTACTTC. Translated, it gives CASSLDIGEQYF.

This rearrangement joins TRBV28 to TRBJ2-1; TRBD2 might be the D (6 bases). Trimming took 2 bases from V and 7 from J, leaving 12 bases between them. CDR3 length equals 14 residues. Per germline, CDR1 MDHEN and CDR2 SYDVKM. CDR3 nucleotides: TGTGCCAGCAGTTTACCGGGACTTTTGAATGAGCAGTTCTTC. This codes for CASSLPGLLNEQFF.

The chain couples TRBV7-9 to TRBJ1-2; TRBD1 agrees at 7 bases. J gave up 5 bases and V 3 bases, and 6 bases lay outside the gene matches. CDR3 size: 14 residues. Germline CDR1 reads SEHNR; CDR2 reads FQNEAQ (reference sequence). The CDR3 region is CASSFTTGQYGYTF. In DNA form, the CDR3 reads TGTGCCAGCAGCTTTACGACAGGGCAATATGGCTACACCTTC.

A remark on this clone: Additional DNA sequences in this sample encode the identical CDR3. This rearrangement joins TRBV9 to TRBJ2-1; TRBD2 matches 13 bases. Germline CDR1 and CDR2: SGDLS and YYNGEE. The CDR3 sequence is 15 residues long. Trimming at V came to 3 bases and at J to 7 bases, leaving 4 bases not matched to a gene. The CDR3 DNA is TGTGCCAGCAGCGAAGGACTAGCGGGGGATAATGAGCAGTTCTTC. Translated, it gives CASSEGLAGDNEQFF. The variable domain in full, with the rest retrieved from reference TRBV9 and TRBJ2-1, is DSGVTQTPKHLITATGQRVTLRCSPRSGDLSVYWYQQSLDQGLQFLIQYYNGEERAKGNILERFSAQQFPDLHSELNLSSLELGDSALYFCASSEGLAGDNEQFFGPGTRLTVL.

The rearrangement joins TRBV27 to TRBJ2-1; possibly TRBD2 for D (6 bases). The CDR3 has 15 residues. From germline, CDR1 is MNHEY and CDR2 SMNVEV (reference sequence). The V end was cut by 4 bases, the J end by 3 bases, with 13 bases between. CDR3 nucleotides: TGTGCCAGCAGTTCACTAGCCTTGGACTACAATGAGCAGTTCTTC. This encodes CASSSLALDYNEQFF.

The V and J genes are TRBV7-2 and TRBJ2-3, with D possibly matching TRBD2 (5 bases). The CDR3 is 13 residues long. Trimming left V 3 bases short and J 4 bases short, with 8 bases between. Germline V gene sequence: CDR1 SGHTA, CDR2 FQGNSA. The DNA for the CDR3 is TGTGCCAGCAGCTTCCAGGAGGCAGATACGCAGTATTTT. Its translation is CASSFQEADTQYF.

In its sample, this clone was seen once. The rearrangement uses TRBV30 and TRBJ1-6, with D unresolved. The V and J ends lost 0 bases and 7 bases respectively, with 10 bases between them. This CDR3 comprises 14 residues. CDR1 is GTSNPN, CDR2 SVGIG, per germline (reference sequence). The CDR3: CAWSVISFNSPLHF. The CDR3 DNA reads TGTGCCTGGAGTGTAATCTCTTTCAATTCACCCCTCCACTTT.

This clone has a single count. The J gene is TRBJ2-2, the V gene TRBV9; 15 bases are shared with TRBD2. CDR3 length: 18 residues. Germline CDR1 and CDR2: SGDLS and YYNGEE. The V and J ends lost 4 bases and 5 bases, in that order; junction bases with no gene match: 9. The DNA of the CDR3 is TGTGCCAGCAGCCTCAGGACTAGCGGGGGGGCCGAAACCGGGGAGCTGTTTTTT. Translation gives CASSLRTSGGAETGELFF.

The chain recombines TRBV6-6 with TRBJ1-4; weak D call: TRBD1 (6 bases). The CDR3 spans 14 residues. V lost 7 bases and J lost 0, with 9 bases in between. Germline-derived CDR1 and CDR2 are MNHNY and SVGAGI (reference sequence). The CDR3 spells CASIQGSTNEKLFF. The DNA of the CDR3 is TGTGCCAGCATTCAGGGGTCAACTAATGAAAAACTGTTTTTT.

The J gene is TRBJ1-2, the V gene TRBV5-1; D remains unclear. Trimming pared 4 bases from V and 2 bases from J, leaving 15 bases between. CDR3 length: 15 amino acids. Germline V gene data show CDR1 as SGHRS and CDR2 as YFSETQ. CDR3: CASSPNLGGNYGYTF. CDR3 nucleotides: TGCGCCAGCAGCCCGAACTTGGGAGGAAACTATGGCTACACCTTC.

V is TRBV4-2 and J is TRBJ2-2, with 7 nucleotides matching TRBD1. The trim removed 0 bases at V and 6 bases at J, leaving 10 bases unmatched. CDR3 length: 17 residues. CDR1 is LGHNA and CDR2 is YNFKEQ in the germline V gene. CDR3 sequence: CASSQDPTGWTAGELFF. In nucleotides, the CDR3 is TGTGCCAGCAGCCAAGATCCGACAGGGTGGACGGCCGGGGAGCTGTTTTTT.

On this clone: The junction and the germline gene differ at one end; a read error may be behind it. This chain links TRBV4-1 with TRBJ1-1, with a possible D match to TRBD1 (5 bases). The germline gives CDR1 MGHRA, CDR2 YSYEKL. CDR3 length equals 18 residues. The CDR3 region is CTSSPGVLARVMNTEAFF. The CDR3 nucleotides read TGCACCAGCAGCCCGGGGGTGTTGGCGCGGGTAATGAACACTGAAGCTTTCTTT.

This clone has a single count. The chain joins TRBV29-1 to TRBJ1-3, with D possibly being TRBD1 (5 bases). The V gene's germline CDR1 is SQVTM and CDR2 ANQGSEA. The germline V and J ends were trimmed by 4 bases and 0 bases, with 10 bases remaining between them. The CDR3 totals 14 residues. DNA of the CDR3: TGCAGCGTTGCTACAGGAAACTCTGGAAACACCATATATTTT. Its protein product is CSVATGNSGNTIYF.

The chain recombines TRBV5-5 with TRBJ1-3, with 7 nucleotides matching TRBD1. J gave up 0 bases and V 4 bases, and 7 bases lay outside the gene matches. The CDR3 covers 16 residues. In germline, CDR1 is SGHKS, CDR2 YYEKEE (reference sequence). The CDR3 spells CASSLGQATSGNTIYF. Written as DNA, the CDR3 is TGTGCCAGCAGCCTCGGACAGGCAACCTCTGGAAACACCATATATTTT.

The V and J genes are TRBV7-9 and TRBJ1-4, with a weak D call TRBD1 (6 bases). Germline CDR1 and CDR2: SEHNR and FQNEAQ (reference sequence). V was pared by 5 bases and J by 7 bases, with 20 bases between. The CDR3 sequence is 16 residues long. The CDR3 protein is CASSIQALGTSEKLFF. CDR3 sequence (DNA): TGTGCCAGCAGCATCCAAGCCCTCGGGACAAGTGAAAAACTGTTTTTT. Variable domain in full (rest from reference TRBV7-9 and TRBJ1-4): DTGVSQNPRHKITKRGQNVTFRCDPISEHNRLYWYRQTLGQGPEFLTYFQNEAQLEKSRLLSDRFSAERPKGSFSTLEIQRTEQGDSAMYLCASSIQALGTSEKLFFGSGTQLSVL.

The rearrangement uses TRBV7-8 and TRBJ2-5; TRBD2 matches 9 bases. The CDR3 totals 16 residues. Germline loops: CDR1 SGHVS, CDR2 FQNEAQ. V lost 5 bases to trimming and J lost 1 base; unmatched junction nucleotides: 8. CDR3 nucleotide sequence: TGTGCCAGCAGCCCTATAGCGGGGGATCTCCAAGAGACCCAGTACTTC. Translation gives CASSPIAGDLQETQYF.

V gene TRBV9 combines with J gene TRBJ2-5; 9 bases match TRBD2. The CDR3 runs to 15 residues. The germline V gene has CDR1 SGDLS and CDR2 YYNGEE. The junction had 6 bases not matched to a gene; V was cut back by 4 bases and J by 2 bases. CDR3 amino acids: CASSLAGSPQETQYF. The CDR3 region has the DNA TGTGCCAGCAGCCTAGCGGGGTCCCCTCAAGAGACCCAGTACTTC.

CDR3 DNA sequence: TGTGCCAGCAGCTTAGACTTCGCTGTTACTGAAGCTTTCTTT. It encodes CASSLDFAVTEAFF. This chain links TRBV7-2 with TRBJ1-1, with no clear D. CDR1 and CDR2 from the germline V gene are SGHTA and FQGNSA. The germline V and J ends were trimmed by 1 base and 5 bases, with 11 bases remaining between them. The CDR3 is 14 residues long. Based on the CDR3 plus reference TRBV7-2 and TRBJ1-1, the full variable domain is GAGVSQSPSNKVTEKGKDVELRCDPISGHTALYWYRQSLGQGLEFLIYFQGNSAPDKSGLPSDRFSAERTGGSVSTLTIQRTQQEDSAVYLCASSLDFAVTEAFFGQGTRLTVV.

J is TRBJ2-3 and V is TRBV11-3; 10 bases are a match to TRBD2. V was clipped by 8 bases and J by 1 base; unmatched bases: 12. The germline gives CDR1 SGHNT, CDR2 YENEEA. This CDR3 is 17 amino acids long. In DNA form, the CDR3 reads TGTGCCAGCGGTGGCGGAGGCCTAGCGGGAGGCACAGATACGCAGTATTTT. Amino acid sequence: CASGGGGLAGGTDTQYF.

V usage is TRBV2 and J usage is TRBJ2-1; 11 bases fit TRBD2. The V and J ends lost 6 bases and 9 bases, in that order; junction bases with no gene match: 1. The germline V gene encodes CDR1 SNHLY and CDR2 FYNNEI. The CDR3 loop spans 12 amino acids. Here the CDR3 DNA reads TGTGCCAGCAGCGGGACTAGCGGTGAGCAGTTCTTC. This gives the protein CASSGTSGEQFF.